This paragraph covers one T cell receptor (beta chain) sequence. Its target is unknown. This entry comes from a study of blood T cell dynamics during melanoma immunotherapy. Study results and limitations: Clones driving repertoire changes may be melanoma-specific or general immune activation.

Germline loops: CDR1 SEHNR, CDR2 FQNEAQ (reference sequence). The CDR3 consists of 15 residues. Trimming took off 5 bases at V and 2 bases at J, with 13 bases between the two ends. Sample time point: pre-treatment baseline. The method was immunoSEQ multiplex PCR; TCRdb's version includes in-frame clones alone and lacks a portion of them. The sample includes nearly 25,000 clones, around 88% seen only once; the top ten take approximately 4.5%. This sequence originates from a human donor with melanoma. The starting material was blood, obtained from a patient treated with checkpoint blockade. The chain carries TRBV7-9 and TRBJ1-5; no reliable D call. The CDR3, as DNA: TGTGCCAGCAGCAGGACGGCGGCGGGCAATCAGCCCCAGCATTTT. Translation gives CASSRTAAGNQPQHF. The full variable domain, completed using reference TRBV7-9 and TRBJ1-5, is DTGVSQNPRHKITKRGQNVTFRCDPISEHNRLYWYRQTLGQGPEFLTYFQNEAQLEKSRLLSDRFSAERPKGSFSTLEIQRTEQGDSAMYLCASSRTAAGNQPQHFGDGTRLSIL.